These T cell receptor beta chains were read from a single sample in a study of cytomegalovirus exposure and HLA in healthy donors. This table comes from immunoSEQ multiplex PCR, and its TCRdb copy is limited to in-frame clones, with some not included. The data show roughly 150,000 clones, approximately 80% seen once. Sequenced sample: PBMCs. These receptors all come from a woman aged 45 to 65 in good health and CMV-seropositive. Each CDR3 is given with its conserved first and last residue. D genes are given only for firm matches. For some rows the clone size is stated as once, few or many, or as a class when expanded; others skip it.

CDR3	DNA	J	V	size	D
CASSIRGNGNQPQHF	TGTGCCAGTAGTATCCGAGGGAACGGCAATCAGCCCCAGCATTTT	TRBJ1-5	TRBV19	-	-
CASSPSGFRNEQYF	TGTGCCAGCAGCCCATCCGGGTTCCGTAACGAGCAGTACTTC	TRBJ2-7	TRBV11-2	-	-
CASSISGNTEAFF	TGTGCCAGTAGTATAAGCGGGAACACTGAAGCTTTCTTT	TRBJ1-1	TRBV19	-	-
CASSNPTVRTDTQYF	TGTGCCAGTAGTAACCCGACAGTCCGCACAGATACGCAGTATTTT	TRBJ2-3	TRBV19	-	-
CASSQDLAGGTDTQYF	TGTGCCAGCAGCCAAGACCTAGCGGGGGGCACAGATACGCAGTATTTT	TRBJ2-3	TRBV14	-	TRBD2
CAIPSAGGLDSPLHF	TGTGCCATACCAAGCGCGGGGGGGCTCGATTCACCCCTCCACTTT	TRBJ1-6	TRBV2	-	-
CATSPGGQGTQYF	TGTGCCACCTCCCCGGGGGGGCAGGGTACGCAGTATTTT	TRBJ2-3	TRBV9	-	TRBD2
CASSAGTNTDTQYF	TGTGCCAGCAGCGCGGGGACTAACACAGATACGCAGTATTTT	TRBJ2-3	TRBV9	-	TRBD2
CASSERAGNSPLHF	TGTGCCAGCAGTGAACGGGCAGGGAATTCACCCCTCCACTTT	TRBJ1-6	TRBV2	-	-
CASSWVGQQFF	TGTGCCAGTAGTTGGGTGGGCCAGCAGTTCTTC	TRBJ2-1	TRBV19	once	-
CAWSPPGQGSQTRSEQYF	TGTGCCTGGAGCCCGCCGGGACAGGGCTCTCAAACCCGGAGCGAGCAGTACTTC	TRBJ2-7	TRBV30	few	TRBD1
CASSWTSGGAGNEQFF	TGCGCCAGCAGCTGGACTAGCGGGGGGGCCGGGAATGAGCAGTTCTTC	TRBJ2-1	TRBV5-1	-	TRBD2
CASSQEEATGNTIYF	TGTGCCAGCAGCCAAGAGGAGGCAACCGGAAACACCATATATTTT	TRBJ1-3	TRBV4-1	many	-
CASRPLGEATEAFF	TGTGCCAGCAGGCCCCTGGGGGAGGCCACTGAAGCTTTCTTT	TRBJ1-1	TRBV7-9	few	-
CASSTGNGIFNGYTF	TGCGCCAGCAGTACAGGGAATGGGATTTTCAATGGCTACACCTTC	TRBJ1-2	TRBV5-1	-	-
CASSAKRGVTDTQYF	TGTGCCAGCAGCGCTAAGCGGGGGGTCACAGATACGCAGTATTTT	TRBJ2-3	TRBV9	-	TRBD2
CASSTRSFDTGELFF	TGCGCCAGCAGCACTCGGTCTTTTGACACCGGGGAGCTGTTTTTT	TRBJ2-2	TRBV5-1	-	-
CASRAGTFSNQPQHF	TGTGCCAGCAGAGCCGGGACATTTAGCAATCAGCCCCAGCATTTT	TRBJ1-5	TRBV6-5	-	-
CASSYAGELFF	TGTGCCAGCAGTTACGCCGGGGAACTGTTTTTT	TRBJ1-4	TRBV6-5	-	-
CASSESASGIQYF	TGTGCCAGCAGTGAATCGGCCTCGGGCATTCAGTACTTC	TRBJ2-4	TRBV2	-	-
CASSLGGGKGRVNYGYTF	TGTGCCAGCAGCTTAGGGGGGGGGAAGGGGAGGGTTAACTATGGCTACACCTTC	TRBJ1-2	TRBV7-2	once	-
CASSELGEGSGTQYF	TGTGCCAGCAGTGAGTTGGGGGAGGGTAGTGGTACGCAGTATTTT	TRBJ2-3	TRBV6-1	-	TRBD2
CASSLTGEGSPLHF	TGTGCCAGCAGCCTGACAGGGGAGGGCTCACCCCTCCACTTT	TRBJ1-6	TRBV7-9	-	TRBD1
CASSASGAQNTEAFF	TGTGCCAGCAGCGCATCAGGGGCCCAGAACACTGAAGCTTTCTTT	TRBJ1-1	TRBV9	-	-
CASSPQGWGYTF	TGCGCCAGCAGCCCACAGGGCTGGGGCTACACCTTC	TRBJ1-2	TRBV5-1	-	-
CASSSGGASGSYNEQFF	TGTGCCTCGTCTAGCGGGGGGGCATCCGGGTCCTACAATGAGCAGTTCTTC	TRBJ2-1	TRBV30	-	TRBD2
CASSLGRQGNYGYTF	TGTGCCAGCAGCTTAGGCCGCCAGGGGAACTATGGCTACACCTTC	TRBJ1-2	TRBV7-9	-	-
CASSFLGTGVLNEQFF	TGTGCCAGCAGTTTTCTGGGGACAGGGGTTCTAAATGAGCAGTTCTTC	TRBJ2-1	TRBV27	few	TRBD1
CASRALSTGTQYF	TGTGCCAGCAGAGCTTTATCCACGGGGACCCAGTACTTC	TRBJ2-5	TRBV7-9	-	-
CASSPRLAGVFSTDTQYF	TGTGCCAGCAGCCCCCGACTAGCGGGGGTTTTTAGCACAGATACGCAGTATTTT	TRBJ2-3	TRBV11-2	-	TRBD2
CASSLDTDSPLHF	TGTGCCAGCAGCTTGGATACGGATTCACCCCTCCACTTT	TRBJ1-6	TRBV5-4	-	-
CASSSGTGSGSPLHF	TGTGCCAGCAGCTCTGGGACAGGGTCAGGGTCACCCCTCCACTTT	TRBJ1-6	TRBV5-4	-	TRBD1
CASSLVPGQGGSSGANVLTF	TGCGCCAGCAGCTTGGTCCCTGGACAGGGAGGCTCTTCTGGGGCCAACGTCCTGACTTTC	TRBJ2-6	TRBV5-1	-	TRBD1
CASSLGTVSYEQYF	TGTGCCAGCAGCCTAGGGACAGTCTCCTACGAGCAGTACTTC	TRBJ2-7	TRBV7-8	-	TRBD1
CASSPVGGWREKLFF	TGTGCCAGCAGCCCGGTGGGGGGTTGGCGGGAAAAACTGTTTTTT	TRBJ1-4	TRBV7-8	few	-
CASSPGAGGGGSPLHF	TGCGCCAGCAGCCCGGGTGCAGGGGGCGGGGGATCACCCCTCCACTTT	TRBJ1-6	TRBV5-1	-	TRBD1
CATRTSGVNEQFF	TGTGCCACCCGGACTAGCGGGGTTAATGAGCAGTTCTTC	TRBJ2-1	TRBV7-2	once	TRBD2
CASSLVPGSQPQHF	TGCGCCAGCAGCTTGGTTCCGGGTAGTCAGCCCCAGCATTTT	TRBJ1-5	TRBV5-1	few	-
CASRRDGYTF	TGTGCCAGCAGACGAGATGGCTACACCTTC	TRBJ1-2	TRBV28	-	-
CASRTSGGQETQYF	TGTGCCAGCAGGACGAGCGGGGGGCAAGAGACCCAGTACTTC	TRBJ2-5	TRBV6-5	-	TRBD2
CASSEAYNSPLHF	TGTGCCAGCAGCGAGGCCTACAATTCACCCCTCCACTTT	TRBJ1-6	TRBV6-1	-	-
CASSIAPRGEQYF	TGTGCCAGTAGTATAGCACCCCGGGGCGAGCAGTACTTC	TRBJ2-7	TRBV19	-	-
CASSVSSGGASGNEQFF	TGTGCCAGCAGCGTGTCTAGCGGGGGGGCTTCAGGCAATGAGCAGTTCTTC	TRBJ2-1	TRBV9	-	TRBD2
CASSRTGVDQPQHF	TGTGCCAGCAGCCGAACAGGAGTTGATCAGCCCCAGCATTTT	TRBJ1-5	TRBV5-6	-	-
CASSSTGTEAFF	TGCGCCAGCAGCTCTACAGGGACTGAAGCTTTCTTT	TRBJ1-1	TRBV5-1	few	-
CASSPYSGGAADTQYF	TGCGCCAGCAGTCCTTATAGCGGGGGCGCAGCCGATACGCAGTATTTT	TRBJ2-3	TRBV10-1	-	TRBD2
CASSGLQGKHHEQYF	TGTGCCAGCAGTGGACTACAGGGAAAACACCACGAGCAGTACTTC	TRBJ2-7	TRBV6-1	-	-
CAWSHGGADTQYF	TGTGCCTGGAGTCACGGGGGAGCAGATACGCAGTATTTT	TRBJ2-3	TRBV30	-	-
CASSLDLRGGQNIQYF	TGTGCCAGCAGCTTAGATCTGCGGGGGGGCCAAAACATTCAGTACTTC	TRBJ2-4	TRBV7-7	-	TRBD2
CASSPWPTTGNSPLHF	TGTGCCAGCTCACCGTGGCCAACAACAGGGAACTCACCCCTCCACTTT	TRBJ1-6	TRBV18	once	-
CSSQIGWTSGSYEQYF	TGTTCCAGCCAGATAGGGTGGACTAGCGGCTCCTACGAGCAGTACTTC	TRBJ2-7	TRBV7-9	-	TRBD2